Below are 32 T cell receptor beta chains sequenced from a single sample in a study of cytomegalovirus exposure and HLA in healthy donors. 13 Jbeta primers and 60 Vbeta primers were used for the PCR. The assay was immunoSEQ multiplex PCR, and TCRdb's table has in-frame clones only and misses some. The sample records 70,000 to 90,000 clones, roughly 77% being singletons. Source material: PBMCs. These receptors were obtained from a man aged 35 to 55 in good health and CMV-seronegative.

The table lists this clone with a count of one. This chain joins TRBV19 and TRBJ1-2; maybe TRBD1 (6 bases). CDR1 and CDR2 from the germline V gene are LNHDA and SQIVND (reference sequence). This CDR3 has 13 residues. The V gene lost 4 bases and the J gene lost 1 base, with 7 bases spanning the gap. The DNA of the CDR3 is TGTGCCAGTAGTAACAGGGATAACTATGGCTACACCTTC. Its protein product is CASSNRDNYGYTF.

The CDR3 region is CASSYRSPGAGETQYF. Here the CDR3 DNA reads TGTGCCAGCAGTTACCGATCACCAGGGGCCGGGGAGACCCAGTACTTC. The genes are TRBV6-6 and TRBJ2-5; D may be TRBD1 (6 bases). V lost 2 bases and J lost 5, with 18 bases in between. The length of the CDR3 is 16 residues. CDR1 and CDR2 (germline): MNHNY, SVGAGI (reference sequence).

This clone came up a few times. The rearrangement uses TRBV6-1 and TRBJ2-7, with D maybe TRBD2 (6 bases). Germline V gives CDR1 MNHNS, CDR2 SASEGT. This CDR3 is 16 amino acids long. Trimming left V 1 base short and J 6 bases short, with 19 bases between. The CDR3 sequence is CASSEDGVGVGGEQYF. The CDR3 DNA is TGTGCCAGCAGTGAAGACGGTGTAGGGGTCGGGGGCGAGCAGTACTTC.

This chain joins TRBV9 and TRBJ2-3; perhaps TRBD2 as D (6 bases). Trimming took 5 bases from V and 2 from J, leaving 12 bases between them. The germline V gene has CDR1 SGDLS and CDR2 YYNGEE. The CDR3 is 14 residues long. CDR3 sequence reads: CASRRGINTDTQYF. The CDR3 DNA is TGTGCCAGCAGGCGGGGAATAAACACAGATACGCAGTATTTT.

This rearrangement joins TRBV6-5 to TRBJ2-3, with D possibly matching TRBD2 (5 bases). Germline-derived CDR1 and CDR2 are MNHEY and SVGAGI. Trimming left V 7 bases short and J 3 bases short, with 14 bases between. The CDR3 spans 14 residues. The CDR3 loop reads CASNREGLTDTQYF. In DNA form, the CDR3 reads TGTGCCAGCAACAGAGAGGGCCTGACAGATACGCAGTATTTT.

This clone showed up just a few times. V usage is TRBV5-6 and J usage is TRBJ1-4; TRBD1 agrees at 9 bases. The CDR3 is made up of 15 amino acids. Trimming at V came to 2 bases and at J to 8 bases, leaving 7 bases not matched to a gene. Germline lookup yields CDR1 SGHDT and CDR2 YYEEEE. DNA of the CDR3: TGTGCCAGCAGCTTCTCGGGACAGGGCGACGAAAAACTGTTTTTT. Its protein product is CASSFSGQGDEKLFF.

This clone was seen a handful of times. The chain combines TRBV6-1 with TRBJ1-4, with D hard to call. The CDR3 extends over 14 amino acids. The germline CDR1 and CDR2 sequences are MNHNS and SASEGT. V lost 1 base and J 4 bases, leaving 7 bases between the germline ends. The CDR3 DNA is TGTGCCAGCAGTGAAGGCCAGTTTAATGAAAAACTGTTTTTT. It translates to CASSEGQFNEKLFF.

The chain employs TRBV7-3 and TRBJ2-6; 7 nucleotides agree with TRBD2. CDR1 is SGHTA, CDR2 FQGTGA, per germline. V lost 2 bases, J lost 0 bases, and 13 bases stayed unmatched. The CDR3 sequence is 20 residues long. CDR3 DNA: TGTGCCAGCAGCTTACGTCCGGGGGGAGCCTCGGCCTCTGGGGCCAACGTCCTGACTTTC. Its protein is CASSLRPGGASASGANVLTF.

This clone was seen more than once but under ten times. This chain joins TRBV25-1 and TRBJ1-2; D unresolved. The V gene lost 7 bases and the J gene lost 4 bases, with 16 bases spanning the gap. Germline V CDR1 and CDR2: MGHDK, SYGVNS. CDR3 length: 14 amino acids. The CDR3 sequence is CASNPGSSSYGYTF. For the CDR3, the DNA is TGTGCCAGCAATCCGGGGAGCTCCTCCTATGGCTACACCTTC.

In this sample, this clone turned up a few times. The chain couples TRBV5-5 to TRBJ2-7; a possible D gene is TRBD1 (5 bases). The V end lost 0 bases, the J end lost 3 bases, and 10 bases lay between the germline ends. CDR1 SGHKS and CDR2 YYEKEE come from the germline V gene (reference sequence). CDR3 length equals 14 residues. Here the CDR3 DNA reads TGTGCCAGCAGCTTGGAGACAGACGGCTACGAGCAGTACTTC. Translation: CASSLETDGYEQYF.

This CDR3 is CASSVQPGFNYGYTF. The CDR3, as DNA: TGTGCCAGCAGCGTGCAACCGGGGTTCAACTATGGCTACACCTTC. The rearrangement links TRBV9 to TRBJ1-2, with no clear D. The CDR3 extends over 15 amino acids. CDR1 SGDLS and CDR2 YYNGEE come from the germline V gene. Trimming took off 2 bases at V and 2 bases at J, with 13 bases between the two ends. The whole variable domain, remainder taken from reference TRBV9 and TRBJ1-2, is DSGVTQTPKHLITATGQRVTLRCSPRSGDLSVYWYQQSLDQGLQFLIQYYNGEERAKGNILERFSAQQFPDLHSELNLSSLELGDSALYFCASSVQPGFNYGYTFGSGTRLTVV.

The rearrangement links TRBV5-4 to TRBJ1-2; the D gene is possibly TRBD1 (6 bases). V lost 0 bases and J 8 bases, leaving 14 bases between the germline ends. Germline assignment: CDR1 SGHNT and CDR2 YYREEE (reference sequence). This CDR3 is 14 amino acids long. The DNA for the CDR3 is TGTGCCAGCAGCTTGGAGGGCCAAGGGACAGGCTACACCTTC. It encodes CASSLEGQGTGYTF.

The CDR3: CASLTDSFNSPLHF. The CDR3 region has the DNA TGTGCCAGTCTCACGGACAGTTTTAATTCACCCCTCCACTTT. The V and J genes are TRBV28 and TRBJ1-6; weak D call: TRBD1 (6 bases). Germline V lookup: CDR1 MDHEN, CDR2 SYDVKM. CDR3 size: 14 residues. V was trimmed by 9 bases and J by 6 bases, leaving 15 bases between them.

The chain couples TRBV30 to TRBJ2-5; 11 nucleotides align to TRBD1. The germline gives CDR1 GTSNPN, CDR2 SVGIG (reference sequence). The CDR3 sequence is 14 residues long. Germline trimming cut 5 bases from V and 4 bases from J; bases unmatched to any gene: 6. CDR3 DNA: TGTGCCTGGTGGGGGACAGGGGGGAGAGAGACCCAGTACTTC. This sequence encodes CAWWGTGGRETQYF.

The chain couples TRBV20-1 to TRBJ2-1, with D perhaps matching TRBD2 (5 bases). The germline V and J ends were trimmed by 1 base and 14 bases, with 12 bases remaining between them. CDR1 is DFQATT and CDR2 is SNEGSKA in the germline V gene (reference sequence). The CDR3 covers 11 residues. In DNA, the CDR3 is TGCAGTGCTAGAGTTCTACTGGGAGAGTTCTTC. Encoded protein: CSARVLLGEFF.

This rearrangement joins TRBV5-6 to TRBJ1-1; D is undetermined. The CDR3 covers 14 residues. Trimming took off 1 base at V and 2 bases at J, with 9 bases between the two ends. Germline loops: CDR1 SGHDT, CDR2 YYEEEE. Written as DNA, the CDR3 is TGTGCCAGCAGCTTGATACAGCTTAACACTGAAGCTTTCTTT. Its translation: CASSLIQLNTEAFF.

V is TRBV2 and J is TRBJ1-2; 11 positions agree with TRBD1. The CDR3 runs to 17 residues. The trim removed 7 bases at V and 3 bases at J, leaving 13 bases unmatched. Per the germline V gene, CDR1 is SNHLY and CDR2 is FYNNEI. The CDR3 is CASTPPGQGVRDYGYTF. CDR3 sequence (DNA): TGTGCCAGCACCCCGCCGGGACAGGGGGTTCGGGACTATGGCTACACCTTC.

The chain has TRBV30 and TRBJ2-7, with TRBD2 matching over 11 bases. Germline assignment: CDR1 GTSNPN and CDR2 SVGIG (reference sequence). Germline trimming cut 2 bases from V and 7 bases from J; bases unmatched to any gene: 13. The CDR3 has 16 residues. The CDR3 DNA follows: TGTGCCTGGAGTAATGCTTGGGTAGCGGGAGGGGAGGAGCAGTACTTC. Translation gives CAWSNAWVAGGEEQYF.

The chain couples TRBV2 to TRBJ1-6; D remains ambiguous. The germline V and J ends were trimmed by 5 bases and 7 bases, with 18 bases remaining between them. The CDR3 has 16 amino acids. CDR1 and CDR2 (germline): SNHLY, FYNNEI. This chain's CDR3 is CASSPTRPISNSPLHF. The CDR3 nucleotides are TGTGCCAGCAGTCCCACTAGACCGATTTCCAATTCACCCCTCCACTTT. Looking up the rest from reference TRBV2 and TRBJ1-6 gives the full variable domain: EPEVTQTPSHQVTQMGQEVILRCVPISNHLYFYWYRQILGQKVEFLVSFYNNEISEKSEIFDDQFSVERPDGSNFTLKIRSTKLEDSAMYFCASSPTRPISNSPLHFGNGTRLTVT.

This chain joins TRBV5-1 and TRBJ2-3; D possibly corresponds to TRBD2 (6 bases). The length of the CDR3 is 15 residues. Per the germline V gene, CDR1 is SGHRS and CDR2 is YFSETQ. V lost 0 bases and J lost 1, with 9 bases in between. The CDR3 nucleotides read TGCGCCAGCAGCTTGGTGGAGGGTCGCACAGATACGCAGTATTTT. Residues: CASSLVEGRTDTQYF.

The chain is built from TRBV10-1 and TRBJ2-2; D is possibly TRBD2 (6 bases). CDR1 is WNHNN and CDR2 is SYGVQD in the germline V gene (reference sequence). The CDR3 is made up of 13 amino acids. V was trimmed by 4 bases and J by 6 bases, leaving 9 bases between them. The DNA for the CDR3 is TGCGCCAGCAGTGGAGGCGGGGCCGGGGAGCTGTTTTTT. It specifies CASSGGGAGELFF.

The CDR3 protein is CASSQRDRGEQETQYF. In DNA, the CDR3 is TGTGCCAGCAGCCAGCGGGATCGGGGGGAACAAGAGACCCAGTACTTC. V and J are TRBV4-2 and TRBJ2-5, with 7 bases identical to TRBD2. The germline gives CDR1 LGHNA, CDR2 YNFKEQ. The CDR3 sequence is 16 residues long. V shed 3 bases, J shed 2 bases, and the junction held 9 bases outside the gene matches.

This sequence joins TRBV5-1 and TRBJ1-1; D uncertain. CDR3 length equals 14 residues. The germline V gene encodes CDR1 SGHRS and CDR2 YFSETQ. V was shortened by 0 bases and J by 0 bases, with 6 bases between the two germline ends. CDR3 sequence: CASSLEAVNTEAFF. CDR3 nucleotide sequence: TGCGCCAGCAGCTTGGAGGCGGTGAACACTGAAGCTTTCTTT.

V and J are TRBV4-2 and TRBJ2-4, with D possibly TRBD1 on 5 matching bases. From germline, CDR1 is LGHNA and CDR2 YNFKEQ. This CDR3 comprises 13 residues. V lost 10 bases and J lost 5, with 15 bases in between. Here the CDR3 reads CATQWQGENIQYF. In DNA, the CDR3 is TGTGCCACCCAATGGCAGGGCGAAAACATTCAGTACTTC.

V usage is TRBV2 and J usage is TRBJ2-1; D possibly corresponds to TRBD2 (5 bases). Trimming stripped 8 bases from V and 2 bases from J, with 10 bases between. CDR1 is SNHLY and CDR2 is FYNNEI in the germline V gene. The CDR3 runs to 13 residues. The CDR3 is CASGSRPYNEQFF. In DNA form, the CDR3 reads TGTGCCAGCGGGAGCAGGCCCTACAATGAGCAGTTCTTC.

The CDR3 spells CSVEGTAGNTIYF. As DNA, the CDR3 is TGCAGCGTTGAGGGGACAGCTGGAAACACCATATATTTT. The chain employs TRBV29-1 and TRBJ1-3, with 7 bases fitting TRBD1. Trimming took 3 bases from V and 2 from J; bases not matched to a gene: 1. Germline CDR1 and CDR2: SQVTM and ANQGSEA. The CDR3 sequence is 13 residues long.

The J gene is TRBJ1-1, the V gene TRBV30; weak D call: TRBD1 (6 bases). Trimming removed 2 bases at V and 0 bases at J, with 10 bases between. Per the germline V gene, CDR1 is GTSNPN and CDR2 is SVGIG (reference sequence). The CDR3 spans 14 residues. CDR3 in DNA: TGTGCCTGGAGTTTGACAGGAGTGAACACTGAAGCTTTCTTT. It specifies CAWSLTGVNTEAFF.

The chain recombines TRBV18 with TRBJ1-3; D uncertain. Germline V lookup: CDR1 KGHSH, CDR2 LQKENI. This CDR3 comprises 17 residues. The V end lost 5 bases, the J end lost 4 bases, and 21 bases lay between the germline ends. CDR3 in amino acids: CASSEDGISVGGNTIYF. CDR3 DNA: TGTGCCAGCTCAGAAGACGGGATCAGTGTTGGGGGAAACACCATATATTTT.

This sequence joins TRBV29-1 and TRBJ2-3; no firm D call. The CDR3 is made up of 10 amino acids. The germline V and J ends were trimmed by 5 bases and 3 bases, with 3 bases remaining between them. The germline V gene encodes CDR1 SQVTM and CDR2 ANQGSEA. The DNA for the CDR3 is TGCAGCGTTTCAACAGATACGCAGTATTTT. Its translation: CSVSTDTQYF.

The chain joins TRBV9 to TRBJ2-5, with D tentatively TRBD2 (6 bases). CDR1 is SGDLS, CDR2 YYNGEE, per germline. The CDR3 sequence is 14 residues long. V was clipped by 6 bases and J by 5 bases, with 17 bases between them. DNA for the CDR3: TGTGCCAGCACCCAATGGGACTCCCGGGAGACCCAGTACTTC. Amino acids: CASTQWDSRETQYF.

The chain uses TRBV30 and TRBJ2-7; D is possibly TRBD1 (6 bases). CDR1 GTSNPN and CDR2 SVGIG come from the germline V gene (reference sequence). The germline V and J ends were trimmed by 6 bases and 3 bases, with 9 bases remaining between them. The CDR3 runs 11 residues. CDR3 sequence reads: CACTGNYEQYF. In DNA form, the CDR3 reads TGTGCCTGCACAGGGAACTACGAGCAGTACTTC.

This clone appeared once. The CDR3 reads CASSFPRQGGSYEQYF. CDR3 in DNA: TGTGCCAGCAGTTTTCCCAGACAGGGTGGGTCCTACGAGCAGTACTTC. This chain uses TRBV28 with TRBJ2-7; TRBD1 aligns across 7 bases. V lost 3 bases to trimming and J lost 1 base; unmatched junction nucleotides: 9. The germline gives CDR1 MDHEN, CDR2 SYDVKM. The CDR3 is 16 residues long.